These 4 T cell receptor beta chains were sequenced from one sample in a study of identical twins. Using its own MiXCR run on the 5' RACE reads, TCRdb lists one record per CDR3 protein. The sample carries under 300,000 distinct CDR3 sequences, 5.5% to 7.5% recorded once. The sample also formed part of further work on T cells expressing NK-cell markers.

Sequencing was performed on CD8+ T cells sorted from blood. The origin of the receptors is a woman aged 18-29 years in good health.

This clonotype has at least ten counts. The V gene is TRBV7-9, the J gene TRBJ2-3; 8 nucleotides match TRBD2. This CDR3 has 15 residues. Trimming took 3 bases from V and 2 from J; bases not matched to a gene: 4. The germline V gene encodes CDR1 SEHNR and CDR2 FQNEAQ (reference sequence). The CDR3 DNA reads as TGTGCCAGCAGCTTCCTTAGCGGGGTCACAGATACGCAGTATTTT. Translating it yields CASSFLSGVTDTQYF.

The chain joins TRBV3-1 to TRBJ2-1; TRBD2 aligns across 11 bases. Trimming took 10 bases from V and 9 from J; bases not matched to a gene: 20. There are 17 residues in the CDR3. Germline V lookup: CDR1 LGHDT, CDR2 YNNKEL (reference sequence). This CDR3 reads CATTQEVAGGPGSEQFF. In DNA form, the CDR3 reads TGTGCCACCACCCAGGAGGTAGCGGGGGGGCCTGGTAGTGAGCAGTTCTTC.

This clonotype showed up just a few times. The rearrangement joins TRBV6-5 to TRBJ1-1; weak D call: TRBD1 (6 bases). V shed 2 bases and J shed 0 bases, with 16 bases lying between them. The CDR3 contains 17 residues. Germline CDR1 and CDR2: MNHEY and SVGAGI. Written as DNA, the CDR3 is TGTGCCAGCAGTTACGACAGGACCCAAATTATGAACACTGAAGCTTTCTTT. Encoded protein: CASSYDRTQIMNTEAFF.

Notes on this clonotype: Germline is not matched at one junction end, which may reflect a read error. The chain has TRBV4-1 and TRBJ2-2, with TRBD1 as a possible D gene (6 bases). Germline CDR1 reads MGHRA; CDR2 reads YSYEKL. The CDR3 is made up of 18 amino acids. DNA for the CDR3: TGCGCCGGCAGCGAAGCATCACCCTCAGGGGTAAATACCGGGGAGCTGTTTTTT. Amino acids: CAGSEASPSGVNTGELFF.